These 25 T cell receptor beta chains were all obtained from the same sample, sequenced in a study of blood T cell repertoires in COVID-19. Sequencing used immunoSEQ multiplex PCR; TCRdb keeps in-frame clones, though not all of them. The sample includes tens of thousands of clones, 88% of them seen just once. The source material was peripheral blood. Source of these receptors: a woman over 75 with active or convalescent COVID-19.

The genes are TRBV5-1 and TRBJ2-2; D may be TRBD1 (6 bases). The ends were cut back, 1 base at V and 4 bases at J, with 20 bases in the middle. The CDR3 covers 18 residues. Germline V CDR1 and CDR2: SGHRS, YFSETQ. The CDR3 bases are TGCGCCAGCAGCTTGAATACAGGGTCTCAGGGGTTCACCGGGGAGCTGTTTTTT. Encoded protein: CASSLNTGSQGFTGELFF.

The chain is built from TRBV2 and TRBJ2-7; TRBD1 matches 9 bases. The CDR3 sequence is 13 residues long. CDR1 SNHLY and CDR2 FYNNEI come from the germline V gene. With 8 bases clipped from V and 4 bases from J, the junction kept 6 bases outside the gene matches. The CDR3 sequence is CASDIQGAYEQYF. The CDR3 nucleotides read TGTGCCAGCGACATACAGGGGGCATACGAGCAGTACTTC.

This rearrangement joins TRBV6-4 to TRBJ2-1; 9 bases are a match to TRBD2. This CDR3 has 13 residues. The germline CDR1 and CDR2 sequences are MRHNA and SNTAGT. V shed 2 bases and J 13 bases; nucleotides not matched to a gene: 6. CDR3 protein: CASSDVPGLAQFF. The CDR3 DNA is TGTGCCAGCAGTGACGTCCCGGGACTAGCACAGTTCTTC.

The chain uses TRBV10-3 and TRBJ2-1; D possibly corresponds to TRBD2 (6 bases). The CDR3 consists of 17 residues. The germline gives CDR1 ENHRY, CDR2 SYGVKD. Trimming took 0 bases from V and 8 from J, leaving 20 bases between them. The chain's CDR3 is CAISESTTDLATYEQFF. The DNA of the CDR3 is TGTGCCATCAGTGAGTCGACTACGGATCTAGCGACGTATGAGCAGTTCTTC.

The rearrangement uses TRBV5-6 and TRBJ2-2, with 9 bases matching TRBD2. This CDR3 region has 16 residues. Germline V gene data show CDR1 as SGHDT and CDR2 as YYEEEE. V lost 4 bases, J lost 6 bases, and 10 bases stayed unmatched. The CDR3 DNA sequence: TGTGCCAGCAGCCCGGGAGCGGGGGGAACCTCCGGGGAGCTGTTTTTT. Translated, it gives CASSPGAGGTSGELFF.

The gene calls are TRBV5-1 and TRBJ1-3; 7 bases fit TRBD1. Germline V gene sequence: CDR1 SGHRS, CDR2 YFSETQ. The trim removed 4 bases at V and 0 bases at J, leaving 10 bases unmatched. This CDR3 is 17 amino acids long. DNA for the CDR3: TGCGCCAGCAGCCTACTGACAGGGCGATCCTCTGGAAACACCATATATTTT. Translation: CASSLLTGRSSGNTIYF.

The gene calls are TRBV7-7 and TRBJ2-2, with 11 bases matching TRBD1. Losses at the gene ends were 5 bases for V and 0 bases for J; bases not matched to a gene: 5. Germline lookup yields CDR1 SSHAT and CDR2 FNYEAQ (reference sequence). This CDR3 has 17 residues. CDR3 protein: CASSRSGQGANTGELFF. The CDR3 DNA is TGTGCCAGCAGCCGATCGGGACAGGGGGCGAACACCGGGGAGCTGTTTTTT.

The gene calls are TRBV5-6 and TRBJ2-1; 7 nucleotides line up with TRBD2. This CDR3 region has 15 residues. From germline, CDR1 is SGHDT and CDR2 YYEEEE. Trimming at V came to 4 bases and at J to 3 bases, leaving 7 bases not matched to a gene. The CDR3 DNA follows: TGTGCCAGCAGCCGCGGGAGTTCAGACTACAATGAGCAGTTCTTC. It specifies CASSRGSSDYNEQFF. Variable domain in full (rest from reference TRBV5-6 and TRBJ2-1): DAGVTQSPTHLIKTRGQQVTLRCSPKSGHDTVSWYQQALGQGPQFIFQYYEEEERQRGNFPDRFSGHQFPNYSSELNVNALLLGDSALYLCASSRGSSDYNEQFFGPGTRLTVL.

The chain uses TRBV29-1 and TRBJ2-3, with 7 bases matching TRBD1. The V segment lost 6 bases and the J segment 2 bases; nucleotides outside the gene matches: 5. The CDR3 has 13 residues. Germline-derived CDR1 and CDR2 are SQVTM and ANQGSEA. CDR3 region: CSVRDSLTDTQYF. CDR3 DNA sequence: TGCAGCGTCCGGGACAGCCTCACAGATACGCAGTATTTT.

In this sample, this clone turned up once. The chain uses TRBV5-6 and TRBJ1-5; 8 bases match TRBD1. Germline V CDR1 and CDR2: SGHDT, YYEEEE. Trimming took 1 base from V and 6 from J; bases not matched to a gene: 9. The CDR3 contains 16 residues. CDR3 nucleotide sequence: TGTGCCAGCAGCTTGAGCCGACAGGGGTCGGGTCAGCCCCAGCATTTT. Protein product: CASSLSRQGSGQPQHF.

This chain connects TRBV5-8 to TRBJ1-2, with D possibly TRBD1 on 5 matching bases. Germline CDR1 reads SGHTS; CDR2 reads YDEGEE. The CDR3 runs 11 residues. Trimming removed 9 bases from V and 4 bases from J, with 10 bases in between. The CDR3 DNA follows: TGTGCCACCCGGACAAGCTATGGCTACACCTTC. Its translation: CATRTSYGYTF.

This clone was seen only a few times. CDR3 sequence reads: CASSVAGVQETQYF. The CDR3 DNA sequence: TGTGCCAGCAGTGTCGCAGGGGTACAAGAGACCCAGTACTTC. The rearrangement links TRBV2 to TRBJ2-5, with D perhaps matching TRBD1 (6 bases). The germline gives CDR1 SNHLY, CDR2 FYNNEI. The CDR3 is 14 residues long. The V end lost 4 bases, the J end lost 2 bases, and 11 bases lay between the germline ends.

Here the CDR3 DNA reads TGTGCCAGCAGCCTTACAGAGATGAACACTGAAGCTTTCTTT. As protein: CASSLTEMNTEAFF. V usage is TRBV6-2 or TRBV6-3 and J usage is TRBJ1-1; D gene uncertain. Trimming cost V 6 bases and J 0 bases, with 11 bases left between them. In germline, CDR1 is MNHEY, CDR2 SVGEGT. The CDR3 extends over 14 amino acids.

The gene calls are TRBV6-5 and TRBJ2-5, with D unclear. Germline assignment: CDR1 MNHEY and CDR2 SVGAGI. This CDR3 is built from 11 residues. Deletions cut 6 bases from V and 5 bases from J, with 7 bases between. The CDR3 DNA reads as TGTGCCAGCAGACAGCTGGAGACCCAGTACTTC. It yields the protein CASRQLETQYF.

This rearrangement joins TRBV27 to TRBJ2-7; D perhaps matches TRBD2 (7 bases). Trimming pared 3 bases from V and 2 bases from J, leaving 20 bases between. There are 17 residues in the CDR3. Germline V gene data show CDR1 as MNHEY and CDR2 as SMNVEV (reference sequence). The CDR3 is CASSFRLGGGRPYEQYF. CDR3 sequence (DNA): TGTGCCAGCAGTTTCCGCCTTGGGGGGGGCAGGCCCTACGAGCAGTACTTC.

The J gene is TRBJ1-2, the V gene TRBV6-6, with D possibly being TRBD1 (6 bases). V was cut by 6 bases and J by 4 bases, with 15 bases left in between. Per the germline V gene, CDR1 is MNHNY and CDR2 is SVGAGI (reference sequence). The CDR3 is 14 residues long. The CDR3 spells CASSRDRTTYGYTF. CDR3 coding DNA: TGTGCCAGCAGCCGCGACAGGACGACCTATGGCTACACCTTC.

The chain combines TRBV27 with TRBJ2-3; tentative D call: TRBD1 (6 bases). The CDR3 runs to 14 residues. Trimming removed 6 bases from V and 4 bases from J, with 14 bases in between. Germline CDR1 and CDR2: MNHEY and SMNVEV (reference sequence). The DNA for the CDR3 is TGTGCCAGCAGCCGAGTCCCAGGGGCAGATACGCAGTATTTT. It specifies CASSRVPGADTQYF.

This clone was picked up a small number of times. The V call is TRBV5-6, the J call TRBJ1-3; D might be TRBD1 (5 bases). V was trimmed by 2 bases and J by 4 bases, leaving 10 bases between them. The CDR3 covers 14 residues. Germline V gene lookup returns CDR1 SGHDT and CDR2 YYEEEE. The CDR3 sequence: CASSLRGLGNTIYF. CDR3 bases: TGTGCCAGCAGCTTAAGGGGATTAGGAAACACCATATATTTT.

The gene calls are TRBV19 and TRBJ1-4; maybe TRBD1 (5 bases). There are 13 residues in the CDR3. V lost 6 bases, J lost 8 bases, and 13 bases lay in between. CDR1 is LNHDA and CDR2 is SQIVND in the germline V gene (reference sequence). The CDR3 here is CASRAGPGEKLFF. CDR3 sequence (DNA): TGTGCCAGTAGGGCGGGGCCCGGGGAAAAACTGTTTTTT.

This chain joins TRBV10-3 and TRBJ1-2; 11 bases line up with TRBD1. Germline CDR1 is ENHRY and CDR2 is SYGVKD. The junction had 6 bases not matched to a gene; V was cut back by 10 bases and J by 8 bases. The CDR3 sequence is 12 residues long. The DNA for the CDR3 is TGTGCCACCCGGACAGGGGGCGGCGGCTACACCTTC. Protein product: CATRTGGGGYTF.

On this clone: Other nucleotide sequences from this sample produce the same CDR3. This chain links TRBV6-6 with TRBJ1-1, with 7 bases lining up with TRBD1. Germline CDR1 is MNHNY and CDR2 is SVGAGI (reference sequence). The CDR3 runs to 15 residues. V was pared by 0 bases and J by 2 bases, with 3 bases of the junction left unmatched. The CDR3 DNA reads TGTGCCAGCAGTTACTCAAGGACAGGTAACACTGAAGCTTTCTTT. Its translation is CASSYSRTGNTEAFF.

The V and J genes are TRBV11-1 and TRBJ2-3, with 9 bases aligning to TRBD1. From germline, CDR1 is SGHAT and CDR2 FQDESV (reference sequence). V dropped 8 bases and J dropped 3; count of bases not matched to a gene: 6. The CDR3 sequence is 14 residues long. CDR3 sequence reads: CASRLDRGTDTQYF. The CDR3 bases are TGTGCCAGCCGCCTTGACAGGGGGACAGATACGCAGTATTTT. Full variable domain (rest looked up from reference TRBV11-1 and TRBJ2-3): EAEVAQSPRYKITEKSQAVAFWCDPISGHATLYWYRQILGQGPELLVQFQDESVVDDSQLPKDRFSAERLKGVDSTLKIQPAELGDSAMYLCASRLDRGTDTQYFGPGTRLTVL.

The chain combines TRBV19 with TRBJ2-2; 8 bases are a match to TRBD2. The V gene end was trimmed by 2 bases and the J gene end by 5 bases; junction bases not matched to a gene: 19. Germline assignment: CDR1 LNHDA and CDR2 SQIVND (reference sequence). The CDR3 is 20 residues long. Here the CDR3 reads CASSIRAFRTLAGWTGELFF. Written as DNA, the CDR3 is TGTGCCAGTAGTATAAGGGCCTTTAGGACTTTAGCGGGGTGGACCGGGGAGCTGTTTTTT.

The chain carries TRBV30 and TRBJ2-2; D gene unclear. Deletions cut 7 bases from V and 1 base from J, with 7 bases between. CDR1 is GTSNPN and CDR2 is SVGIG in the germline V gene (reference sequence). The CDR3 has 12 residues. The CDR3, as DNA: TGTGCCTCCCCAGGGAACACCGGGGAGCTGTTTTTT. Amino acids: CASPGNTGELFF.

The chain recombines TRBV18 with TRBJ2-3; TRBD1 matches 10 bases. The germline gives CDR1 KGHSH, CDR2 LQKENI. V lost 3 bases and J lost 4; bases outside the gene matches: 10. CDR3 length equals 17 residues. For the CDR3, the DNA is TGTGCCAGCTCACCCGCCGTGACAGGGGGCAACGCAGATACGCAGTATTTT. Its translation: CASSPAVTGGNADTQYF.